This T cell receptor (beta chain) originates from a study of cytomegalovirus exposure and HLA in healthy donors. The study, taken as a whole, reports: Sequencing probably produced one cluster of sequence variants that were highly shared.

Primers included in the PCR were 60 Vbeta and 13 Jbeta primers. Method: immunoSEQ multiplex PCR; TCRdb's copy keeps in-frame clones and lacks some. The repertoire has over 130,000 clones, 88% of them found once; the top ten carry roughly 0.5%. Turning to this clone: Its antigen remains unidentified. Other nucleotide sequences in the sample specify the same CDR3.

CDR3 length: 13 amino acids. V was pared by 2 bases and J by 13 bases, with 17 bases between. From germline, CDR1 is SGHAT and CDR2 FQNNGV. Sequenced input: PBMCs. The V gene is TRBV11-2, the J gene TRBJ1-2; D might be TRBD1 (5 bases). This receptor was taken from a woman aged 40 to 50 in good health and CMV-seronegative. The CDR3 reads CASSLLTAPRSTF. Written as DNA, the CDR3 is TGTGCCAGCAGCTTATTGACAGCTCCAAGAAGCACCTTC.